This T cell receptor beta chain was recovered during a study of T-cell memory formation after mild COVID-19. 5'RACE, which relied on constant-segment primers, yielded TCR alpha and TCR beta cDNA libraries carrying sample barcodes and UMIs. MiXCR, applied by TCRdb to the 5' RACE reads, yields one record per CDR3 protein. The data show about 400,000 distinct CDR3 sequences, 24% seen once. This clonotype was counted only a few times. As yet, its antigen is unknown. Trimming removed 1 base from V and 2 bases from J, with 11 bases in between. The CDR3 is 15 residues long. The germline gives CDR1 LGHDT, CDR2 YNNKEL (reference sequence). Findings and caveats of the study: Clones that shrank (day 15 to 85) were balanced CD4/CD8, whereas later expanders leaned CD4+.

The sequence derives from an adult woman who had mild COVID-19 (a few samples of this study predate the infection). Cell type and time point are not known. The sample consisted of PBMCs or a T cell subset sorted from them (not recorded which). The chain is built from TRBV3-1 and TRBJ2-5; the D gene could be TRBD1 or TRBD2 (5 bases each). The CDR3 DNA follows: TGTGCCAGCAGCCAAGGACTGGGACCACAAGAGACCCAGTACTTC. Its protein product is CASSQGLGPQETQYF.